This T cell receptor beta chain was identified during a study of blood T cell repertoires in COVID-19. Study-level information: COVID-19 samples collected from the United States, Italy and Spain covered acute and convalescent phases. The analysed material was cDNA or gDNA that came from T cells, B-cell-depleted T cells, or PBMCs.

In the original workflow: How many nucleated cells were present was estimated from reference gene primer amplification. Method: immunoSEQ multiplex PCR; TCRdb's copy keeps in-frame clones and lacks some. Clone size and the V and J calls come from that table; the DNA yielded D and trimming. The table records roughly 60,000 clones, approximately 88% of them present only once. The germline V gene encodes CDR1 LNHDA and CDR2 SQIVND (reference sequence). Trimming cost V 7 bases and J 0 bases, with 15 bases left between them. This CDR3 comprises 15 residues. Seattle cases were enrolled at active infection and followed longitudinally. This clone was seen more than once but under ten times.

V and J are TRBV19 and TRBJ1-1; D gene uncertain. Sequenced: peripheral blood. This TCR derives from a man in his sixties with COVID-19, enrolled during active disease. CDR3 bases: TGTGCCAGTACCCCACGCCGGCAGGTGAACACTGAAGCTTTCTTT. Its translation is CASTPRRQVNTEAFF.